The rows below give T cell receptor beta chains drawn from one sample of a study of regulatory dendritic cells for organ transplantation. Clones were read by immunoSEQ multiplex PCR, and TCRdb kept only the in-frame ones, dropping some. The profile shows some 10,000 clones, roughly 70% of them singletons. Sequences were obtained from memory CD8+ T cells from blood. All receptors come from a human donor in good health. CDR3s include the opening cysteine and the closing phenylalanine or tryptophan. The D gene is left open where the match is weak. Some rows have no size entry. The others give once, few or many, or a class for an expanded clone.

size: NA
V: TRBV6-5
J: TRBJ2-1
D: NA
DNA: TGTGCCAGCAGTTACTCTCCGGGTCCCTACAATGAGCAGTTCTTC
CDR3: CASSYSPGPYNEQFF

size: NA
V: TRBV4-2
J: TRBJ2-7
D: NA
DNA: TGTGCCAGCAGCCAACAGGGGGAGGGAGGGTATGGGGTGCAGTACTTC
CDR3: CASSQQGEGGYGVQYF

size: NA
V: TRBV21-1
J: TRBJ1-1
D: NA
DNA: TGTGCCAGCAGCAAAGAGAGCCGGGCAGAGAACGCTTTCTTT
CDR3: CASSKESRAENAFF

size: NA
V: TRBV10-3
J: TRBJ2-7
D: TRBD2
DNA: TGTGCCATCAGTTATACTAGCGGGAAGCCCTACGAGCAGTACTTC
CDR3: CAISYTSGKPYEQYF

size: NA
V: TRBV6-1
J: TRBJ2-3
D: NA
DNA: TGTGCCAGCAGTGAAGCGCTTGGCGGCGCAGATACGCAGTATTTT
CDR3: CASSEALGGADTQYF

size: few
V: TRBV4-1
J: TRBJ1-4
D: TRBD1
DNA: TGCGCCAGCAGCCCGGGACAGGGCAGTGAAAAACTGTTTTTT
CDR3: CASSPGQGSEKLFF

size: NA
V: TRBV4-2
J: TRBJ2-7
D: TRBD1
DNA: TGTGCCAGCAGCCAAGAGCAGGGGGCCTCCTACGAGCAGTACTTC
CDR3: CASSQEQGASYEQYF

size: NA
V: TRBV9
J: TRBJ2-7
D: TRBD1
DNA: TGTGCCAGCAGCGTAGGTCGTTGGACAGGGGACGAGCAGTACTTC
CDR3: CASSVGRWTGDEQYF

size: NA
V: TRBV27
J: TRBJ2-5
D: TRBD1
DNA: TGTGCCAGCAGTTTCACAGGGGGCCAAGAGACCCAGTACTTC
CDR3: CASSFTGGQETQYF

size: NA
V: TRBV25-1
J: TRBJ2-7
D: NA
DNA: TGTGCCAGCAGTATGGCAGATGAGCAGTACTTC
CDR3: CASSMADEQYF

size: NA
V: TRBV2
J: TRBJ2-3
D: TRBD2
DNA: TGTGCCAGCAAAAGGACCGGGACTAGCGGGGCCGGGCCTAGCACAGATACGCAGTATTTT
CDR3: CASKRTGTSGAGPSTDTQYF

size: NA
V: TRBV25-1
J: TRBJ2-3
D: TRBD1
DNA: TGTGCCAGCAGTGGTAGGTGTTGCGGGACAGGGCTCGCAGATACGCAGTATTTT
CDR3: CASSGRCCGTGLADTQYF

size: NA
V: TRBV6-4
J: TRBJ2-6
D: TRBD2
DNA: TGTGCCAGCTTTGGGGCTAGCGGGACTGGGGCCAACGTCCTGACTTTC
CDR3: CASFGASGTGANVLTF

size: NA
V: TRBV27
J: TRBJ2-5
D: NA
DNA: TGTGCCAGCAGCCTTAATTACAGGGTGAAAGAGACCCAGTACTTC
CDR3: CASSLNYRVKETQYF

size: NA
V: TRBV6-1
J: TRBJ2-5
D: NA
DNA: TGTGCCAGCAATCGGGAGACCCAGTACTTC
CDR3: CASNRETQYF

size: NA
V: TRBV4-1
J: TRBJ2-1
D: TRBD2
DNA: TGCGCCAGCAGCCTTAGACTAGCGGGGTACAATGAGCAGTTCTTC
CDR3: CASSLRLAGYNEQFF

size: NA
V: TRBV7-6
J: TRBJ2-3
D: NA
DNA: TGTGCCAGCAGCTCCGGGGGGCTGGGTAGCACAGATACGCAGTATTTT
CDR3: CASSSGGLGSTDTQYF

size: few
V: TRBV5-4
J: TRBJ1-6
D: NA
DNA: TGTGCCAGCAGCCCCGGGGATAATTCACCCCTCCACTTT
CDR3: CASSPGDNSPLHF

size: NA
V: TRBV7-8
J: TRBJ2-1
D: TRBD2
DNA: TGTGCCAGCAGCTTAGGGACTAGCGACTACAATGAGCAGTTCTTC
CDR3: CASSLGTSDYNEQFF

size: NA
V: TRBV7-2
J: TRBJ2-2
D: NA
DNA: TGTGCCAGCAGCGTATCCGGGAACCCCTCCCCCGGGGAGCTGTTTTTT
CDR3: CASSVSGNPSPGELFF

size: NA
V: TRBV27
J: TRBJ2-7
D: NA
DNA: TGTGCCAGCAGTTTATCTCAGGGGCCCGCAGGCTACGAGCAGTACTTC
CDR3: CASSLSQGPAGYEQYF

size: NA
V: TRBV30
J: TRBJ2-5
D: NA
DNA: TGTGCCTGGAGTGGAAAAGTTGGGGAGACCCAGTACTTC
CDR3: CAWSGKVGETQYF

size: NA
V: TRBV7-2
J: TRBJ1-5
D: TRBD1
DNA: TGTGCCAGCAGCTTAGCGCGGGACAGGCTCAATCAGCCCCAGCATTTT
CDR3: CASSLARDRLNQPQHF

size: NA
V: TRBV27
J: TRBJ2-3
D: NA
DNA: TGTGCCAGCAGTTTGCCTGCAGATACGCAGTATTTT
CDR3: CASSLPADTQYF

size: NA
V: TRBV19
J: TRBJ2-1
D: TRBD2
DNA: TGTGCCAGTAGGTGGACTAGCGGGAGAAATGAGCAGTTCTTC
CDR3: CASRWTSGRNEQFF

size: NA
V: TRBV6-1
J: TRBJ1-1
D: NA
DNA: TGTGCCGGGGGGTGGGGCCACACTGAAGCTTTCTTT
CDR3: CAGGWGHTEAFF

size: NA
V: TRBV27
J: TRBJ1-2
D: TRBD1
DNA: TGTGCCAGCAGTCGGGGACAGGGCCCCTACACCTTC
CDR3: CASSRGQGPYTF

size: NA
V: TRBV27
J: TRBJ2-7
D: TRBD2
DNA: TGTGCCAGCAGTTTATCGGTTAGCGGGAGAGTAAGACGGGAGCAGTACTTC
CDR3: CASSLSVSGRVRREQYF

size: once
V: TRBV27
J: TRBJ1-2
D: TRBD1
DNA: TGTGCCAGCAGTTTATACGGGCAGGGGGCGATGGGCTACACCTTC
CDR3: CASSLYGQGAMGYTF

size: few
V: TRBV2
J: TRBJ1-2
D: NA
DNA: TGTGCCAGCAGTGACGAGGGTGATGGCTACACCTTC
CDR3: CASSDEGDGYTF

size: NA
V: TRBV29-1
J: TRBJ2-7
D: TRBD1
DNA: TGCAGCGTCAGCGGACAGGTCCAGGGATACGAGCAGTACTTC
CDR3: CSVSGQVQGYEQYF

size: NA
V: TRBV7-9
J: TRBJ2-7
D: NA
DNA: TGTGCCACCAGCCCAAGGAACTACGAGCAGTACTTC
CDR3: CATSPRNYEQYF

size: NA
V: TRBV6-4
J: TRBJ2-2
D: NA
DNA: TGTGCCAGCACTCCTTTGGCGGGCTCGTCCGGGGAGCTGTTTTTT
CDR3: CASTPLAGSSGELFF

size: NA
V: TRBV2
J: TRBJ2-7
D: TRBD1
DNA: TGTGCCAGCAAGGGGGCCCGGGAGCAGTACTTC
CDR3: CASKGAREQYF

size: NA
V: TRBV9
J: TRBJ2-3
D: TRBD2
DNA: TGTGCCAGCAGCGTAGCACTAGCGGCCACAGATACGCAGTATTTT
CDR3: CASSVALAATDTQYF

size: NA
V: TRBV15
J: TRBJ2-1
D: NA
DNA: TGTGCCACCAGCAGCAGATACCGGGACGGCCACAATGAGCAGTTCTTC
CDR3: CATSSRYRDGHNEQFF

size: NA
V: TRBV9
J: TRBJ1-1
D: NA
DNA: TGTGCCAGCAGCGCGTCTAATGGGGTTAACACTGAAGCTTTCTTT
CDR3: CASSASNGVNTEAFF

size: NA
V: TRBV6-5
J: TRBJ2-7
D: NA
DNA: TGTGCCAGCAGTGAATATTACGAGCAGTACTTC
CDR3: CASSEYYEQYF

size: NA
V: TRBV11-2
J: TRBJ2-1
D: TRBD2
DNA: TGTGCCAGCAGCTTAGACTTGACTAGCGGGGACACCGGGTGGTGGGATGAGCAGTTCTTC
CDR3: CASSLDLTSGDTGWWDEQFF

size: once
V: TRBV4-3
J: TRBJ1-4
D: TRBD1
DNA: TGCGCCAGCAGGATTCGACAGGGGTTTTCGACTAATGAAAAACTGTTTTTT
CDR3: CASRIRQGFSTNEKLFF

size: NA
V: TRBV19
J: TRBJ1-5
D: NA
DNA: TGTGCCAGTAAACCAGGGTACCGGAATCAGCCCCAGCATTTT
CDR3: CASKPGYRNQPQHF

size: NA
V: TRBV2
J: TRBJ2-7
D: NA
DNA: TGTGCCAGCGATTTGAGGGCAGTGGGCCACTCCTACGAGCAGTACTTC
CDR3: CASDLRAVGHSYEQYF

size: NA
V: TRBV6-1
J: TRBJ1-1
D: TRBD1
DNA: TGTGCCAGCAGTGGGTCAGGGACAGACATGAACACTGAAGCTTTCTTT
CDR3: CASSGSGTDMNTEAFF

size: NA
V: TRBV4-1
J: TRBJ2-7
D: NA
DNA: TGCGCCAGCAGCCACCAGGTTAGCTACGAGCAGTACTTC
CDR3: CASSHQVSYEQYF

size: NA
V: TRBV5-4
J: TRBJ2-5
D: TRBD2
DNA: TGTGCCAGCAGCTCAGCACTAGCGGGGGGGGAGACCCAGTACTTC
CDR3: CASSSALAGGETQYF

size: NA
V: TRBV18
J: TRBJ2-7
D: TRBD1
DNA: TGTGCCAGCTCACCATGGGACAGCTCCTACGAGCAGTACTTC
CDR3: CASSPWDSSYEQYF

size: once
V: TRBV5-5
J: TRBJ2-6
D: NA
DNA: TGCGCCAGCAGCCAAGCAGAGAGCAGCTCTGGGGCCAACGTCCTGACTTTC
CDR3: CASSQAESSSGANVLTF